One sample yielded the 12 T cell receptor beta chains listed below, sequenced in a study of blood T cells in healthy people across ages. A second PCR, run for about 6 to 11 cycles, used a sample-barcoded 5' primer plus a J-beta primer mix. TCRdb processed the 5' RACE reads anew with MiXCR; each CDR3 protein has one entry. Of approximately 2,000,000 distinct CDR3 sequences listed, roughly 43% are singletons. The specimen sequenced was blood. The receptors were gathered from a human donor in good health.

There are a few counts of this clonotype. The V and J genes are TRBV5-6 and TRBJ1-2; perhaps TRBD1 as D (5 bases). Between the trimmed V and J ends, which lost 3 bases and 4 bases, there was a span of 25 bases. CDR3 length equals 18 residues. Germline loops: CDR1 SGHDT, CDR2 YYEEEE. The CDR3 DNA is TGTGCCAGCAGCTCTACCCCGGGGGGAACTCTGTTATCCTATGGCTACACCTTC. It translates to CASSSTPGGTLLSYGYTF.

CDR3 sequence: CASSLRTQRGAEAFF. CDR3 in DNA: TGCGCCAGCAGCTTGAGGACACAAAGGGGAGCTGAAGCTTTCTTT. V and J are TRBV5-1 and TRBJ1-1; D might be TRBD1 (5 bases). The CDR3 is 15 amino acids. CDR1 is SGHRS and CDR2 is YFSETQ in the germline V gene. V shed 1 base and J shed 6 bases, with 16 bases lying between them.

This clonotype was recorded many times. This sequence joins TRBV29-1 and TRBJ2-5, with 10 bases aligning to TRBD2. The CDR3 spans 14 residues. J lost 6 bases, V lost 3 bases, and 7 bases had no gene match. Per germline, CDR1 SQVTM and CDR2 ANQGSEA. In DNA, the CDR3 is TGCAGCGTTGAGCGTAGCGGGGGGCCTAAGACCCAGTACTTC. Protein sequence: CSVERSGGPKTQYF.

The chain employs TRBV7-2 and TRBJ1-1; TRBD1 is a possible D gene (6 bases). There are 17 residues in the CDR3. The V end lost 7 bases, the J end lost 1 base, and 22 bases lay between the germline ends. Germline assignment: CDR1 SGHTA and CDR2 FQGNSA. Here the CDR3 reads CASIPGVGAAGNTEAFF. The CDR3, as DNA: TGTGCCAGCATCCCGGGGGTGGGGGCGGCCGGGAACACTGAAGCTTTCTTT. Full variable domain (rest looked up from reference TRBV7-2 and TRBJ1-1): GAGVSQSPSNKVTEKGKDVELRCDPISGHTALYWYRQSLGQGLEFLIYFQGNSAPDKSGLPSDRFSAERTGGSVSTLTIQRTQQEDSAVYLCASIPGVGAAGNTEAFFGQGTRLTVV.

CDR3: CASSLDFGGPAGEQYF. CDR3 bases: TGTGCCAGCAGCTTAGATTTTGGGGGTCCCGCGGGGGAGCAGTACTTC. The gene calls are TRBV11-2 and TRBJ2-7; the D gene is possibly TRBD2 (6 bases). Trimming took off 0 bases at V and 7 bases at J, with 19 bases between the two ends. Germline V gives CDR1 SGHAT, CDR2 FQNNGV. The CDR3 runs 16 residues.

The V gene is TRBV12-3 or TRBV12-4, the J gene TRBJ2-7, with D hard to call. This CDR3 has 16 residues. V was shortened by 3 bases and J by 7 bases, with 22 bases between the two germline ends. The CDR3: CASSFEGFGEIREQYF. The CDR3 nucleotides are TGTGCCAGCAGTTTCGAAGGGTTTGGGGAAATTAGGGAGCAGTACTTC.

This clonotype was detected ten times or more. The rearrangement joins TRBV6-4 to TRBJ2-3; either TRBD1 or TRBD2 may fit D (5 bases each). V was clipped by 6 bases and J by 0 bases, with 7 bases between them. Germline CDR1 reads MRHNA; CDR2 reads SNTAGT. The CDR3 extends over 13 amino acids. In DNA, the CDR3 is TGTGCCAGCAGCGGGGACAGCACAGATACGCAGTATTTT. Protein: CASSGDSTDTQYF.

The rearrangement links TRBV10-3 to TRBJ2-7; D is unresolved. The germline V gene has CDR1 ENHRY and CDR2 SYGVKD. This CDR3 has 12 residues. V dropped 10 bases and J dropped 1 base, with 11 bases sitting between them. DNA of the CDR3: TGTGCCACCAGGACCAATTCCTACGAGCAGTACTTC. As protein: CATRTNSYEQYF.

The chain recombines TRBV18 with TRBJ2-1; D ambiguous. Trimming left V 1 base short and J 9 bases short, with 16 bases between. Per germline, CDR1 KGHSH and CDR2 LQKENI. The CDR3 runs 15 residues. In DNA form, the CDR3 reads TGTGCCAGCTCACCACGGCACGATGGATGGGGTGAGCAGTTCTTC. Residues: CASSPRHDGWGEQFF. Full variable domain (outside the CDR3, taken from reference TRBV18 and TRBJ2-1): NAGVMQNPRHLVRRRGQEARLRCSPMKGHSHVYWYRQLPEEGLKFMVYLQKENIIDESGMPKERFSAEFPKEGPSILRIQQVVRGDSAAYFCASSPRHDGWGEQFFGPGTRLTVL.

This clonotype has just a few counts. The V and J genes are TRBV29-1 and TRBJ1-2; the D is unclear. The CDR3 totals 13 residues. V was trimmed by 3 bases and J by 8 bases, leaving 16 bases between them. Germline V gene sequence: CDR1 SQVTM, CDR2 ANQGSEA. The CDR3 DNA reads TGCAGCGTTGAGCAGGACCCAACGGAAGGCTACACCTTC. Translating it yields CSVEQDPTEGYTF.

This clonotype came up a few times. The chain is built from TRBV20-1 and TRBJ1-1, with D hard to call. V lost 1 base, J lost 3 bases, and 12 bases lay in between. Germline-derived CDR1 and CDR2 are DFQATT and SNEGSKA (reference sequence). The CDR3 covers 14 residues. The CDR3 sequence is CSARGDHGYTEAFF. In nucleotides, the CDR3 is TGCAGTGCTAGAGGGGATCACGGGTACACTGAAGCTTTCTTT.

The rearrangement uses TRBV7-7 and TRBJ2-3; TRBD2 agrees at 11 bases. The CDR3 totals 16 residues. Germline CDR1 and CDR2: SSHAT and FNYEAQ (reference sequence). Here the CDR3 reads CAGSPIAGGRGDTQYF. The CDR3 DNA is TGTGCTGGCAGCCCTATAGCGGGGGGGCGCGGAGATACGCAGTATTTT.